What follows is one T cell receptor beta chain and its context. Libraries were prepared by immunoSEQ multiplex PCR; TCRdb keeps only in-frame clonotypes and omits some of them. Here the sample spans roughly 330,000 clones, around 90% being singletons. The sample is drawn from a study of blood T cell repertoires in COVID-19. Germline values: CDR1 SSHAT, CDR2 FNYEAQ (reference sequence). J gave up 4 bases and V 5 bases, and 4 bases lay outside the gene matches. This CDR3 has 15 residues. This clonotype originated in a man aged 25 to 40 who had recovered from COVID-19. This rearrangement joins TRBV7-7 to TRBJ2-1, with 11 bases identical to TRBD1. Sequenced input: PBMCs or T cells enriched from blood (not recorded which). Here the CDR3 DNA reads TGTGCCAGCAGCACCGGGACAGGGGGGTACAATGAGCAGTTCTTC. This gives the protein CASSTGTGGYNEQFF.